There are many counts of the clone carrying this T cell receptor beta chain. The antigen remains unidentified. Lactation, pregnancy, other autoimmune disease or uncontrolled infection excluded patients. The sample comes from a study of T cells in Graves' hyperthyroidism and ophthalmopathy. Study observations and caveats: Blood held most thyroid clonotypes expanded above 0.001 frequency.

RNA transcripts gave rise to amplified TCR beta CDR3 regions. First-round RT-PCR targeting the TCR CDR3 was performed with the HTBI primer set. TCRdb re-analysed the multiplex PCR reads in MiXCR, keeping a single row per CDR3 protein. This sample has hundreds of thousands of distinct CDR3 sequences, with roughly 15% found just once. CDR3 length equals 14 residues. The ends were cut back, 4 bases at V and 5 bases at J, with 15 bases in the middle. The V gene's germline CDR1 is MDHEN and CDR2 SYDVKM. This clonotype was obtained from a woman aged 18-29 years with Graves' ophthalmopathy. The chain joins TRBV28 to TRBJ2-7; D perhaps matches TRBD2 (6 bases). Sequencing was performed on blood. The CDR3 bases are TGTGCCAGCAGTTCTGCGGGATTAGTCGACGAGCAGTACTTC. Its protein is CASSSAGLVDEQYF.